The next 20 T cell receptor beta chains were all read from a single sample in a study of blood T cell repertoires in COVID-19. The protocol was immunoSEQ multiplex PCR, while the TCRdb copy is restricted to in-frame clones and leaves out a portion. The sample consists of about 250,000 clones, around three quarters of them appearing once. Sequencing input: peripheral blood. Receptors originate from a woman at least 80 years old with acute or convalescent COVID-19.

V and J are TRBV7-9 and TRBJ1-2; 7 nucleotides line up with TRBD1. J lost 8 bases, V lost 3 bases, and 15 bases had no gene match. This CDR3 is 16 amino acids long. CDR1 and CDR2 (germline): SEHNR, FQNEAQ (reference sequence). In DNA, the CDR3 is TGTGCCAGCAGCTTCTTGACTTACAGGGGCCTCGGCGGCTACACCTTC. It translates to CASSFLTYRGLGGYTF.

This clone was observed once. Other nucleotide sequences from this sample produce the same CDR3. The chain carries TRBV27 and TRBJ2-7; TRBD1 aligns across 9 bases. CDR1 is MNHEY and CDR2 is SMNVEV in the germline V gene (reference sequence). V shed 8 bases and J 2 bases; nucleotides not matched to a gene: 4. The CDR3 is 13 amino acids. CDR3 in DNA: TGTGCCAGCCGCCGACAGGGGGCCTACGAGCAGTACTTC. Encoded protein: CASRRQGAYEQYF.

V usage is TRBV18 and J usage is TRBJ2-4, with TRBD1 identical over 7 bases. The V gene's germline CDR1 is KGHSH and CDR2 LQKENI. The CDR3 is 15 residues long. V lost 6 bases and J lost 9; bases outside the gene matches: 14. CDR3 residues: CASSPDRVGFGIQYF. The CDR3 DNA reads TGTGCCAGCTCTCCCGACAGGGTCGGGTTTGGCATTCAGTACTTC.

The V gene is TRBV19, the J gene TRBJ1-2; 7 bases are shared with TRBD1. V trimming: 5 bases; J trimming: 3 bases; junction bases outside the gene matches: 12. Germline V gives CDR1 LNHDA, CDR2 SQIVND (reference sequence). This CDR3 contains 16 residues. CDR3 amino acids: CASSASRTGAYYGYTF. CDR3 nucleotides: TGTGCCAGTAGTGCCTCTAGGACAGGCGCCTACTATGGCTACACCTTC.

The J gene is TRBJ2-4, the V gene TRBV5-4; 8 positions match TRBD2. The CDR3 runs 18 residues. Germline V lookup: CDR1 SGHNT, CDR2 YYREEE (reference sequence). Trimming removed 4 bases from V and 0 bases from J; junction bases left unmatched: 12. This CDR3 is CASSPDFARGVAKNIQYF. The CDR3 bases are TGTGCCAGCAGCCCAGACTTTGCGCGGGGGGTAGCCAAAAACATTCAGTACTTC.

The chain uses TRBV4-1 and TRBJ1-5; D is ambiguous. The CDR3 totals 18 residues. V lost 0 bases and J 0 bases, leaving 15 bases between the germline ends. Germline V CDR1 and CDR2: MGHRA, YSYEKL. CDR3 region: CASSQDRPLEISNQPQHF. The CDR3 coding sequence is TGCGCCAGCAGCCAAGATCGCCCCTTAGAGATTAGCAATCAGCCCCAGCATTTT.

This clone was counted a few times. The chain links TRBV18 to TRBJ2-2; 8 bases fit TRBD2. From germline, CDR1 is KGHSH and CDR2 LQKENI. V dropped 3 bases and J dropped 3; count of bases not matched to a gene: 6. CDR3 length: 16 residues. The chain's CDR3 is CASSPVLAEYTGELFF. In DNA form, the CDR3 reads TGTGCCAGCTCACCGGTACTAGCGGAGTACACCGGGGAGCTGTTTTTT.

CDR3 region: CASSQTGVGNEKLFF. The CDR3 DNA reads as TGTGCCAGCAGCCAGACAGGGGTCGGGAATGAAAAACTGTTTTTT. This rearrangement joins TRBV3-1 (or the pseudogene TRBV3-2) to TRBJ1-4; 8 bases align to TRBD1. Germline CDR1 LGHDT, CDR2 YNNKEL (reference sequence). The CDR3 is 15 amino acids. Trimming removed 3 bases from V and 5 bases from J; junction bases left unmatched: 5.

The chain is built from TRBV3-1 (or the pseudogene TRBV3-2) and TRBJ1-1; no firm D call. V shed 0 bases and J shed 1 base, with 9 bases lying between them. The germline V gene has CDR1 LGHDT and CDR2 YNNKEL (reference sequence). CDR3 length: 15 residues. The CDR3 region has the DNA TGTGCCAGCAGCCAAGAGGCAGGAAAGAACACTGAAGCTTTCTTT. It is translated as CASSQEAGKNTEAFF.

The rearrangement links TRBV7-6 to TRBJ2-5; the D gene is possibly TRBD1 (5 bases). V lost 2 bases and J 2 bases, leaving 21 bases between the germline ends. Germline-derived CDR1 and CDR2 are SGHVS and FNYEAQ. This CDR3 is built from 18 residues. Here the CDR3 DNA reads TGTGCCAGCAGCTTAATCCCTTCATCCTCCGACAGACAAGAGACCCAGTACTTC. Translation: CASSLIPSSSDRQETQYF.

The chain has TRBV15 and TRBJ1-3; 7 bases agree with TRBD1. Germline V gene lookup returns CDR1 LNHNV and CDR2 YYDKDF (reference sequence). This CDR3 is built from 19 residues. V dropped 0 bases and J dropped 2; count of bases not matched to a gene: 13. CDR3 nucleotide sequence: TGTGCCACCAGCAGAGACCCCCTCTCGACAGGGTTCACTGGAAACACCATATATTTT. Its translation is CATSRDPLSTGFTGNTIYF. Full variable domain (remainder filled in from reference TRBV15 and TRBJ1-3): DAMVIQNPRYQVTQFGKPVTLSCSQTLNHNVMYWYQQKSSQAPKLLFHYYDKDFNNEADTPDNFQSRRPNTSFCFLDIRSPGLGDTAMYLCATSRDPLSTGFTGNTIYFGEGSWLTVV.

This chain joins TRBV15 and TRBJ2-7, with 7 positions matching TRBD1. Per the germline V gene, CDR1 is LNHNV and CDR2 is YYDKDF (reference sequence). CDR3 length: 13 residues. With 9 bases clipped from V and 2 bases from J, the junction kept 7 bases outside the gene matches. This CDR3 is CATSDRVTYEQYF. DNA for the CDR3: TGTGCCACTTCAGACAGGGTTACCTACGAGCAGTACTTC.

CDR3 sequence (DNA): TGCGCCAGCAGCCCTCAGGGGGGAGTCACTGAAGCTTTCTTT. Residues: CASSPQGGVTEAFF. This chain uses TRBV5-1 with TRBJ1-1, with TRBD1 identical over 7 bases. CDR1 and CDR2 from the germline V gene are SGHRS and YFSETQ. The CDR3 runs to 14 residues. V trimming: 4 bases; J trimming: 4 bases; junction bases outside the gene matches: 7. Looking up the rest from reference TRBV5-1 and TRBJ1-1 gives the full variable domain: KAGVTQTPRYLIKTRGQQVTLSCSPISGHRSVSWYQQTPGQGLQFLFEYFSETQRNKGNFPGRFSGRQFSNSRSEMNVSTLELGDSALYLCASSPQGGVTEAFFGQGTRLTVV.

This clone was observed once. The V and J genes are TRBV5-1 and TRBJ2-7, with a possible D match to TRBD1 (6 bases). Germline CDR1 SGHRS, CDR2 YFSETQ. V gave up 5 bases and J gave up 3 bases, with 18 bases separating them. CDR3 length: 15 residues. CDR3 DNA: TGCGCCAGCAGTCCCCGGGGACAAGACAGCTACGAGCAGTACTTC. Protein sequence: CASSPRGQDSYEQYF.

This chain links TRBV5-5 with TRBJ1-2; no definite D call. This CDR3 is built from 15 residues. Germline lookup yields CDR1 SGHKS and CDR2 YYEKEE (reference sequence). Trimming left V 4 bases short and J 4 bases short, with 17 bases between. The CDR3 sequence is CASSLQTTAPYGYTF. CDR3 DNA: TGTGCCAGCAGCCTCCAGACAACCGCCCCCTATGGCTACACCTTC.

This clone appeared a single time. CDR3 amino acids: CASSFVSGGQQFF. DNA of the CDR3: TGTGCCAGCAGTTTCGTTAGCGGGGGTCAGCAGTTCTTC. The V gene is TRBV12-3 or TRBV12-4, the J gene TRBJ2-1; TRBD2 agrees at 9 bases. V trimming: 3 bases; J trimming: 11 bases; junction bases outside the gene matches: 5. This CDR3 comprises 13 residues.

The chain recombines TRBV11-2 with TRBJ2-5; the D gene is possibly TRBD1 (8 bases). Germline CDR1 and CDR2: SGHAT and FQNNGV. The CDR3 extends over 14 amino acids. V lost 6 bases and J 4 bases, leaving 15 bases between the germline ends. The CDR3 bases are TGTGCCAGCAGTCGACAGGGGAGGGGAGAGACCCAGTACTTC. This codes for CASSRQGRGETQYF.

CDR3 coding DNA: TGTGCCACCAGTGAGAAGAACAGGGCTCACACTGAAGCTTTCTTT. Translated: CATSEKNRAHTEAFF. The J gene is TRBJ1-1, the V gene TRBV24-1; a possible D gene is TRBD1 (6 bases). Trimming took off 4 bases at V and 3 bases at J, with 14 bases between the two ends. The germline gives CDR1 KGHDR, CDR2 SFDVKD. CDR3 length equals 15 residues.

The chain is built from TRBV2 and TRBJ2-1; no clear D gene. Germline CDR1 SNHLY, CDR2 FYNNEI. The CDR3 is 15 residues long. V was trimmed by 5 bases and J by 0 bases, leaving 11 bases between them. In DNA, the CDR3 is TGTGCCAGCAGTTTTGACGCTAGCTCCTACAATGAGCAGTTCTTC. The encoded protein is CASSFDASSYNEQFF.

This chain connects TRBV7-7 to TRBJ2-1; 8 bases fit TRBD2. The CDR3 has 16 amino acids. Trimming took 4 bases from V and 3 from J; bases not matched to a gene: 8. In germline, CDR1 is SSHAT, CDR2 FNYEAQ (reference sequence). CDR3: CASSSTELAGYNEQFF. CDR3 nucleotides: TGTGCCAGCAGCTCTACCGAGCTAGCGGGCTACAATGAGCAGTTCTTC.